This entry lists 22 T cell receptor beta chains sequenced from one sample in a study of Graves' ophthalmopathy and Graves' hyperthyroidism. CDR3 regions of TCR beta were amplified from RNA transcripts. A first-round RT-PCR used HTBI primers, followed by a second-round multiplex PCR. MiXCR was run by TCRdb on the multiplex PCR reads, yielding one entry per CDR3 protein. The table has about 700,000 distinct CDR3 sequences, 40% seen once. What was sequenced was peripheral blood. The receptors shown here come from an adult man with Graves' ophthalmopathy.

This clonotype has a count of ten or more. This rearrangement joins TRBV19 to TRBJ1-6; D is unclear. This CDR3 is 13 amino acids long. Germline values: CDR1 LNHDA, CDR2 SQIVND (reference sequence). V was cut by 7 bases and J by 7 bases, with 11 bases left in between. In DNA form, the CDR3 reads TGTGCCAGTACCGGCTTGGGGAATTCACCCCTCCACTTT. Its translation is CASTGLGNSPLHF. The variable domain in full, with the rest retrieved from reference TRBV19 and TRBJ1-6, is DGGITQSPKYLFRKEGQNVTLSCEQNLNHDAMYWYRQDPGQGLRLIYYSQIVNDFQKGDIAEGYSVSREKKESFPLTVTSAQKNPTAFYLCASTGLGNSPLHFGNGTRLTVT.

To note about this clonotype: One base away lies a much larger clone, so this may be a sequencing read error. The V gene is TRBV20-1, the J gene TRBJ2-5, with D unclear. Germline CDR1 and CDR2: DFQATT and SNEGSKA (reference sequence). The CDR3 has 12 residues. The V and J ends lost 0 bases and 2 bases respectively, with 4 bases between them. The CDR3: CSARERQETQYF. The CDR3, as DNA: TGCAGTGCTAGAGAGCGGCAAGAGACCCAGTACTTC.

The table lists this clonotype with many counts. This chain uses TRBV15 with TRBJ2-7, with no clear D. Germline CDR1 reads LNHNV; CDR2 reads YYDKDF (reference sequence). V was cut by 0 bases and J by 7 bases, with 13 bases left in between. CDR3 size: 14 residues. The CDR3 region has the DNA TGTGCCACCAGCAGAGATCCTGCACCGAGGGAGCAGTACTTC. As protein: CATSRDPAPREQYF.

The chain combines TRBV29-1 with TRBJ1-1, with D maybe TRBD1 (6 bases). The CDR3 spans 12 residues. Per the germline V gene, CDR1 is SQVTM and CDR2 is ANQGSEA. V lost 5 bases and J lost 5, with 12 bases in between. CDR3 bases: TGCAGCGTTAGTGGGGGGCGGACTGAAGCTTTCTTT. It specifies CSVSGGRTEAFF.

This clonotype was recorded many times. The V and J genes are TRBV15 and TRBJ1-5; tentative D call: TRBD1 (5 bases). This CDR3 is 14 amino acids long. V was shortened by 3 bases and J by 3 bases, with 9 bases between the two germline ends. Germline-derived CDR1 and CDR2 are LNHNV and YYDKDF (reference sequence). CDR3: CATSRGTTNQPQHF. In DNA form, the CDR3 reads TGTGCCACCAGCAGGGGGACTACCAATCAGCCCCAGCATTTT.

The chain joins TRBV5-4 to TRBJ2-2; D not resolved. The CDR3 loop spans 14 amino acids. Germline loops: CDR1 SGHNT, CDR2 YYREEE (reference sequence). The germline V and J ends were trimmed by 0 bases and 4 bases, with 7 bases remaining between them. The CDR3, as DNA: TGTGCCAGCAGCTTGGACTACTTCACCGGGGAGCTGTTTTTT. It specifies CASSLDYFTGELFF.

This clonotype was recorded many times. This chain uses TRBV29-1 with TRBJ1-1, with TRBD1 identical over 8 bases. The CDR3 length is 13 residues. Germline V gene data show CDR1 as SQVTM and CDR2 as ANQGSEA. Trimming cost V 6 bases and J 2 bases; bases outside gene matches: 5. In nucleotides, the CDR3 is TGCAGCGTCCGGACAGGGACCAACACTGAAGCTTTCTTT. Protein: CSVRTGTNTEAFF.

The table lists this clonotype with many counts. In nucleotides, the CDR3 is TGCAGCGTTGAAGACCGTGGCTACACCTTC. As protein: CSVEDRGYTF. This chain links TRBV29-1 with TRBJ1-2, with D uncertain. Germline CDR1 is SQVTM and CDR2 is ANQGSEA. V dropped 0 bases and J dropped 7 bases, with 3 bases sitting between them. This CDR3 is built from 10 residues.

This clonotype was seen at least ten times. The chain couples TRBV7-6 to TRBJ2-2; D uncertain. This CDR3 spans 14 amino acids. Per germline, CDR1 SGHVS and CDR2 FNYEAQ. With 1 base removed from V and 1 base from J, the gap between germline ends came to 4 bases. CDR3 protein: CASSLDQNTGELFF. The CDR3 DNA is TGTGCCAGCAGCTTAGACCAGAACACCGGGGAGCTGTTTTTT.

On this clonotype itself: The final CDR3 position lacks the conserved phenylalanine or tryptophan, pointing to a likely read error. This rearrangement joins TRBV28 to TRBJ2-7; 7 bases line up with TRBD1. Per germline, CDR1 MDHEN and CDR2 SYDVKM. J gave up 6 bases and V 3 bases, and 5 bases lay outside the gene matches. CDR3 length equals 13 residues. The CDR3 spells CASSFQGVSEQYC. CDR3 nucleotides: TGTGCCAGCAGTTTCCAGGGGGTTAGCGAGCAGTACTGC.

This clonotype was seen at least ten times. J is TRBJ2-7 and V is TRBV15, with 8 bases aligning to TRBD1. J gave up 7 bases and V 3 bases, and 5 bases lay outside the gene matches. The length of the CDR3 is 13 residues. CDR1 LNHNV and CDR2 YYDKDF come from the germline V gene (reference sequence). The CDR3 loop is CATSSRQGKEQYF. CDR3 DNA: TGTGCCACCAGCAGTAGACAGGGGAAGGAGCAGTACTTC.

The chain recombines TRBV15 with TRBJ2-6; 7 bases map to TRBD1. Germline values: CDR1 LNHNV, CDR2 YYDKDF (reference sequence). The CDR3 is 15 residues long. The ends lost 11 bases at V and 1 base at J; junction bases unmatched: 8. This CDR3 is CAHKGALSGANVLTF. The CDR3 DNA reads as TGTGCCCATAAGGGGGCCCTTTCTGGGGCCAACGTCCTGACTTTC.

Details on this clonotype: One junction end does not reproduce the germline sequence, and a read error may be involved. The CDR3 region has the DNA TGTGCCAGCAGTTACTCGATGGCGGGGATCTCCTACGAGCAGTACTTC. It yields the protein CASSYSMAGISYEQYF. V gene TRBV10-3 combines with J gene TRBJ2-7; weak D call: TRBD2 (6 bases). CDR3 length: 16 residues. The V gene's germline CDR1 is ENHRY and CDR2 SYGVKD.

The genes are TRBV25-1 and TRBJ2-7, with D uncertain. Germline values: CDR1 MGHDK, CDR2 SYGVNS. The CDR3 covers 12 residues. V was pared by 5 bases and J by 7 bases, with 12 bases between. The CDR3 loop is CASSSNLLEQYF. In DNA form, the CDR3 reads TGTGCCAGCAGTTCTAACCTCTTGGAGCAGTACTTC.

V gene TRBV19 combines with J gene TRBJ1-5; no firm D call. The V and J ends lost 5 bases and 4 bases respectively, with 15 bases between them. Germline lookup yields CDR1 LNHDA and CDR2 SQIVND (reference sequence). This CDR3 contains 15 residues. The CDR3 here is CASSPWAAQNQPQHF. For the CDR3, the DNA is TGTGCCAGTAGTCCTTGGGCAGCCCAAAATCAGCCCCAGCATTTT.

This clonotype was found many times. This rearrangement joins TRBV6-1 to TRBJ2-5; 8 nucleotides line up with TRBD1. V lost 4 bases to trimming and J lost 4 bases; unmatched junction nucleotides: 2. Per germline, CDR1 MNHNS and CDR2 SASEGT. The CDR3 extends over 13 amino acids. Here the CDR3 reads CASSVQGGETQYF. The CDR3 DNA follows: TGTGCCAGCAGTGTACAGGGGGGAGAGACCCAGTACTTC.

This chain connects TRBV7-2 to TRBJ1-1; TRBD1 agrees at 7 bases. The V gene end was trimmed by 6 bases and the J gene end by 7 bases; junction bases not matched to a gene: 8. The CDR3 length is 13 residues. Germline V lookup: CDR1 SGHTA, CDR2 FQGNSA. CDR3 amino acids: CASSFRGFGEAFF. The CDR3 nucleotides are TGTGCCAGCAGTTTCAGGGGGTTTGGTGAAGCTTTCTTT.

As concerns this clonotype: It may be a read error: a sequence one base away is much more abundant. The rearrangement uses TRBV15 and TRBJ1-1; TRBD1 agrees at 9 bases. Germline V lookup: CDR1 LNHNV, CDR2 YYDKDF (reference sequence). The junction had 8 bases not matched to a gene; V was cut back by 1 base and J by 5 bases. The CDR3 totals 16 residues. CDR3 sequence (DNA): TGTGCCACCAGCAGAGGTGCGGGACAGGGAGGAACTGAAGCTTTCTTT. It is translated as CATSRGAGQGGTEAFF.

The V gene is TRBV2, the J gene TRBJ1-4; 7 nucleotides match TRBD1. Germline lookup yields CDR1 SNHLY and CDR2 FYNNEI. The CDR3 totals 13 residues. The V and J ends lost 6 bases and 14 bases, in that order; junction bases with no gene match: 12. The CDR3 nucleotides are TGTGCCAGCAGCCAAGATCTCAGGGGGTGGCTGTTTTTT. As protein: CASSQDLRGWLFF.

This sequence joins TRBV24-1 and TRBJ1-5, with D possibly TRBD1 on 6 matching bases. In germline, CDR1 is KGHDR, CDR2 SFDVKD. There are 16 residues in the CDR3. V was clipped by 4 bases and J by 3 bases, with 15 bases between them. The CDR3 DNA sequence: TGTGCCACCAGTGACAGGGGCGGGGAAACCAATCAGCCCCAGCATTTT. Its protein is CATSDRGGETNQPQHF.

This clonotype was detected only a few times. V usage is TRBV6-5 and J usage is TRBJ2-7; D call uncertain. Germline V gene sequence: CDR1 MNHEY, CDR2 SVGAGI. The CDR3 length is 12 residues. Trimming stripped 5 bases from V and 0 bases from J, with 5 bases between. The CDR3 is CASSIRSYEQYF. The CDR3 region has the DNA TGTGCCAGCAGTATCCGCTCCTACGAGCAGTACTTC.

As regards this clonotype: A clone one base away is much larger, so this may be a read error. It is likely a read error, because the conserved phenylalanine at the end of the CDR3 is missing. The chain has TRBV7-2 and TRBJ2-7; unclear D gene. Trimming took off 8 bases at V and 4 bases at J, with 15 bases between the two ends. This CDR3 has 13 amino acids. Looked up from germline, CDR1 is SGHTA and CDR2 is FQGNSA. The CDR3 coding sequence is TGTGCCAGCGCCGAGTCTACTGCGTACGAGCAGTACATC. Its translation is CASAESTAYEQYI.